This is a list of T cell receptor beta chains from one sample in a study of identical twins. TCRdb re-called the 5' RACE reads through MiXCR, storing one row per CDR3 protein. The repertoire holds about 720,000 distinct CDR3 sequences, over 15% seen once, with around 12% in the top ten. This sample was shared with a second study, whose subject was T cells expressing NK-cell markers.

The sequenced sample was PBMCs. The receptors originated from a woman aged 18-29 years in good health. CDR3s include the opening cysteine and the closing phenylalanine or tryptophan. The D gene is left open where the match is weak. Some rows have no size entry. The others give once, few or many, or a class for an expanded clone.

size,V,J,D,DNA,CDR3
few,TRBV29-1,TRBJ1-1,NA,TGCAGCGTTGAAGGGAGGGCGCGGGGGACTGAAGCTTTCTTT,CSVEGRARGTEAFF
NA,TRBV5-1,TRBJ1-6,NA,TGCGCCAGCAGCTCAGCAGGGTCGAATAATTCACCCCTCCACTTT,CASSSAGSNNSPLHF
NA,TRBV9,TRBJ1-5,NA,TGTGCCAGCACCCAGGGTCCAGGGACTAATCAGCCCCAGCATTTT,CASTQGPGTNQPQHF
NA,TRBV20-1,TRBJ2-7,TRBD1,TGCAGTGCTAGAGATATGAACAGGGGCTCCGAGCAGTACTTC,CSARDMNRGSEQYF
many,TRBV5-1,TRBJ2-5,TRBD2,TGCGCCAGCAGCTTGACTAGCGGGGAAGAGACCCAGTACTTC,CASSLTSGEETQYF
NA,TRBV24-1,TRBJ2-3,NA,TGTGCCACCAGTGACCCTATCAGGGGTGCAGATACGCAGTATTTT,CATSDPIRGADTQYF
few,TRBV10-3,TRBJ1-2,NA,TGTGCCATCAGTGTAGGGGCGCGGGACTATGGCTACACCTTC,CAISVGARDYGYTF
few,TRBV30,TRBJ2-1,NA,TGTGCCTGGAGTCCGTTACGTCTTGGAGATGAGCAGTTCTTC,CAWSPLRLGDEQFF
NA,TRBV5-6,TRBJ2-1,TRBD2,TGTGCCAGCAGTCGGACTAGCGGGGTCTCCTACAATGAGCAGTTCTTC,CASSRTSGVSYNEQFF
many,TRBV5-4,TRBJ2-1,NA,TGTGCCAGCAGCTTGGAGGGTATCCACAATGAGCAGTTCTTC,CASSLEGIHNEQFF
many,TRBV6-5,TRBJ1-5,NA,TGTGCCAGCAGTTACGGGACGCATAGCAATCAGCCCCAGCATTTT,CASSYGTHSNQPQHF
NA,TRBV29-1,TRBJ2-5,NA,TGCAGCGTTCAACCCCAAGAGACCCAGTACTTC,CSVQPQETQYF
few,TRBV7-9,TRBJ2-7,NA,TGTGCCAGCAGCCCGGGACGATTCGGGACCGGCCTGAGGGAGCAGTACTTC,CASSPGRFGTGLREQYF
few,TRBV10-3,TRBJ2-7,TRBD2,TGTGCCATCAGTGAAAGGGACTACTCCTACGAGCAGTACTTC,CAISERDYSYEQYF
many,TRBV9,TRBJ1-2,NA,TGTGCCAGCAGCGTAGGAGGGCCGTCCTATGGCTACACCTTC,CASSVGGPSYGYTF
NA,TRBV20-1,TRBJ2-1,NA,TGCAGTGCTAGACAGAGGTCCTACAATGAGCAGTTCTTC,CSARQRSYNEQFF
many,TRBV12-3/TRBV12-4,TRBJ2-5,NA,TGTGCCAGCAGCTCCCCAGGGGAAGAGACCCAGTACTTC,CASSSPGEETQYF
NA,TRBV7-2,TRBJ2-1,NA,TGTGCCAGCAGGGGGGACTTCTACAATGAGCAGTTCTTC,CASRGDFYNEQFF
NA,TRBV20-1,TRBJ2-2,NA,TGCAGTGCTAGTCCGGTTACCGGGGAGCTGTTTTTT,CSASPVTGELFF
few,TRBV12-3/TRBV12-4,TRBJ2-5,TRBD2,TGTGCCAGCAGTCTAGCGGTAGGGAGGGAGACCCAGTACTTC,CASSLAVGRETQYF
NA,TRBV12-2,TRBJ2-3,NA,TGTGCAAGTCACCCTCCCTGGACTACTGAGCGGGACTCTAGCACAGATACGCAGTATTTT,CASHPPWTTERDSSTDTQYF
NA,TRBV5-5,TRBJ1-5,NA,TGTGCCAGCAGCTGGCTCCAAGGTCAGCCCCAGCATTTT,CASSWLQGQPQHF
few,TRBV7-9,TRBJ2-7,TRBD2,TGTGCCAGCAGCTTACCAAGGGTAGCGGGGGGGCTGTACGAGCAGTACTTC,CASSLPRVAGGLYEQYF
few,TRBV3-1,TRBJ2-7,NA,TGTGCCAGCAGCCCTCACTTCACGGCCCGCGGCGAGCAGTACTTC,CASSPHFTARGEQYF
few,TRBV7-2,TRBJ2-1,NA,TGTGCCAGCAGCTTGCAACTTTGGAATGAGCAGTTCTTC,CASSLQLWNEQFF
NA,TRBV7-2,TRBJ2-7,NA,TGTGCCAGCAGCTTTGCTGGGGCCGGGTACGAGCAGTACTTC,CASSFAGAGYEQYF
NA,TRBV19,TRBJ2-2,NA,TGTGCCAGTAAATCCGGATACCACGAGAACACCGGGGAGCTGTTTTTT,CASKSGYHENTGELFF
NA,TRBV2,TRBJ2-5,NA,TGTGCCAGCTCCGCCCAGACCCAGTACTTC,CASSAQTQYF